Listed below are T cell receptor beta chains from one sample, sequenced in a study of beta chain features in type 1 diabetes. Generated by immunoSEQ multiplex PCR, the TCRdb table keeps only in-frame clones and is missing some. The sample carries a few hundred thousand clones, approximately 25% recorded once. Sequenced sample: naive CD4+ T cells from blood. The receptors here all came from a woman in her 30s with type 1 diabetes. Both conserved end residues are part of each CDR3. A D gene is named only where the DNA matches it firmly. Clone size is shown for a subset of rows, as once, few, many or a class of expanded clone.

CDR3nt | CDR3aa | abundance | j_gene | v_gene | d_gene
TGCGCCAGCAGCTTGGGGGGACAAGACAATGAGCAGTTCTTC | CASSLGGQDNEQFF | NA | TRBJ2-1 | TRBV5-1 | NA
TGTGCCAGCAGCGAGACTAGTTTTACCAATGAGCAGTTCTTC | CASSETSFTNEQFF | NA | TRBJ2-1 | TRBV6-5 | NA
TGTGCCAGCTCACGGGGGACAGGGGACGTCGTCAATCAGCCCCAGCATTTT | CASSRGTGDVVNQPQHF | NA | TRBJ1-5 | TRBV18 | TRBD1
TGTGCCAGCAGCCAAGATCACCAGGTCCTTGGAGGAAAACTGTTTTTT | CASSQDHQVLGGKLFF | few | TRBJ1-4 | TRBV4-2 | NA
TGCGCCAGCAGCCAAATTTTATCTGGGGCCAACGTCCTGACTTTC | CASSQILSGANVLTF | NA | TRBJ2-6 | TRBV4-1 | NA
TGCGCCAGCAGTCAGTTAGGGAGGGGGACCCAGTACTTC | CASSQLGRGTQYF | NA | TRBJ2-5 | TRBV23-1 | TRBD2
TGCAGCGCGCTCCAGGGAATACAAGAGACCCAGTACTTC | CSALQGIQETQYF | NA | TRBJ2-5 | TRBV29-1 | NA
TGCAGCGTGGGACAGGGATCGTGGACAGATACGCAGTATTTT | CSVGQGSWTDTQYF | NA | TRBJ2-3 | TRBV29-1 | TRBD1
TGTGCCAGCAGCCCCCAAGGGGGCTCTAATCAGCCCCAGCATTTT | CASSPQGGSNQPQHF | NA | TRBJ1-5 | TRBV11-2 | TRBD1
TGTGCCAGCAGCAGCGGACAGGGGAGGAATGGCTACACCTTC | CASSSGQGRNGYTF | NA | TRBJ1-2 | TRBV28 | TRBD1
TGTGCCAGCCGGGACAGGACCCAATCTAGCGAGCAGTACTTC | CASRDRTQSSEQYF | few | TRBJ2-7 | TRBV6-1 | TRBD1
TGTGCCTGGCGAGGGACAGCAGTGAACGCTTTCTTT | CAWRGTAVNAFF | NA | TRBJ1-1 | TRBV30 | TRBD1
TGTGCCAGCAGAAGGACGCCGGGGGGGGAGACCCAGTACTTC | CASRRTPGGETQYF | NA | TRBJ2-5 | TRBV2 | TRBD2
TGTGCCAGCAGCTTGGTGCGGGACAACTATGGCTACACCTTC | CASSLVRDNYGYTF | NA | TRBJ1-2 | TRBV5-4 | NA
TGTGCCAGCAGCTTAGAGTCAGGGCGAGCTTTCTTT | CASSLESGRAFF | NA | TRBJ1-1 | TRBV11-3 | NA
TGTGCCTGGAGTGATGCCGGGAGGCGTGACGAGCAGTACTTC | CAWSDAGRRDEQYF | NA | TRBJ2-7 | TRBV30 | TRBD2
TGTGCCACCAGCCCAATACGGGACACTGAAGCTTTCTTT | CATSPIRDTEAFF | NA | TRBJ1-1 | TRBV15 | NA
TGTGCCAGCAGCCAGGGCTGGGTAGGCCAAGAGACCCAGTACTTC | CASSQGWVGQETQYF | NA | TRBJ2-5 | TRBV14 | NA
TGTGCCAGCTCACCGGGGAGGACCGGGGAGCTGTTTTTT | CASSPGRTGELFF | NA | TRBJ2-2 | TRBV18 | NA
TGTGCCAGCAGTGAACCACCGGGACAGGGGATCGGCAATGAGCAGTTCTTC | CASSEPPGQGIGNEQFF | few | TRBJ2-1 | TRBV25-1 | TRBD1
TGTGCCAGCAGCGTAGATCTGAGTTTAGAGACCCAGTACTTC | CASSVDLSLETQYF | few | TRBJ2-5 | TRBV9 | NA
TGTGCCAGCTCACCCCGGAGCTCTGGGGCCAACGTCCTGACTTTC | CASSPRSSGANVLTF | few | TRBJ2-6 | TRBV18 | NA
TGTGCCTGGAGTCTGGGGAGCGGGAGGTACAATGAGCAGTTCTTC | CAWSLGSGRYNEQFF | NA | TRBJ2-1 | TRBV30 | TRBD2
TGTGCCAGCAGTTACCGACAGGGTGGTCATAATGAGCAGTTCTTC | CASSYRQGGHNEQFF | NA | TRBJ2-1 | TRBV27 | TRBD1
TGTGCCAGCAGTGAGCCAGCGGACACAGATACGCAGTATTTT | CASSEPADTDTQYF | NA | TRBJ2-3 | TRBV25-1 | NA
TGTGCCAGCACCCCGGGGTATAGCACAGATACGCAGTATTTT | CASTPGYSTDTQYF | few | TRBJ2-3 | TRBV7-9 | NA
TGTGCCAGCAGTCAAGCGGCCCCTGAAGCTTTCTTT | CASSQAAPEAFF | few | TRBJ1-1 | TRBV28 | NA
TGTGCCAGCTCACCAGACACGTCCTATGGCTACACCTTC | CASSPDTSYGYTF | NA | TRBJ1-2 | TRBV18 | NA
TGTGCCAGTAGTACCGGACTAGCGGGAGTCAATGAGCAGTTCTTC | CASSTGLAGVNEQFF | few | TRBJ2-1 | TRBV19 | TRBD2
TGTGCCAGCTCACCACGGGCAGGGGGAGAGACCCAGTACTTC | CASSPRAGGETQYF | few | TRBJ2-5 | TRBV18 | TRBD1
TGTGCCAGCACCAAAAGTTTAGGACAAGTCTACGAGCAGTACTTC | CASTKSLGQVYEQYF | few | TRBJ2-7 | TRBV6-5 | NA
TGTGCCAGCAGCCTTCCGAAATCCGGGACAGGGTCCGATACGCAGTATTTT | CASSLPKSGTGSDTQYF | few | TRBJ2-3 | TRBV5-4 | TRBD1
TGTGCCAGTAGTCTGGGGACAGGGTGGGGCAATCAGCCCCAGCATTTT | CASSLGTGWGNQPQHF | NA | TRBJ1-5 | TRBV19 | TRBD1
TGTGCCAGCAGTTTAGCGGGAGACGATACGCAGTATTTT | CASSLAGDDTQYF | NA | TRBJ2-3 | TRBV27 | TRBD2
TGTGCCAGCAGCCCAAACGGGGATACGCAGTATTTT | CASSPNGDTQYF | few | TRBJ2-3 | TRBV14 | NA
TGTGCCAGTAGTCAAACTAGCGGCTCCTACAATGAGCAGTTCTTC | CASSQTSGSYNEQFF | NA | TRBJ2-1 | TRBV19 | TRBD2
TGTGCCAGCAGCTACCAAGAGACCCAGTACTTC | CASSYQETQYF | NA | TRBJ2-5 | TRBV6-1 | NA
TGTGCCTGGAGAAAGATAGAAAAGGGCTACACCTTC | CAWRKIEKGYTF | NA | TRBJ1-2 | TRBV30 | NA
TGCAGCGTTGTTTATGACAGGGCCGCAGATACGCAGTATTTT | CSVVYDRAADTQYF | NA | TRBJ2-3 | TRBV29-1 | TRBD1
TGTGCCACCAGCAGAGTCGCCGGGGAGCTGTTTTTT | CATSRVAGELFF | NA | TRBJ2-2 | TRBV15 | NA
TGTGCCAGCAGTTACTCGATAAACGGTGTGACCGGGGAGCTGTTTTTT | CASSYSINGVTGELFF | NA | TRBJ2-2 | TRBV6-5 | NA
TGTGCCAGCAGCTCCCGGAGGACAGGGGTTTCGGTCGAGCAGTACTTC | CASSSRRTGVSVEQYF | few | TRBJ2-7 | TRBV13 | TRBD1